The source of this TCR beta chain is a study of human T cells and chemical hapten exposure. Turning to the study itself: Per-sample TCR yields varied mainly from small pooled library volume differences. Overall study results and limits: There was no change with DPC sensitization in TCRs above 1 in 1000 frequency.

The study's library attached unique molecular identifiers to single cDNA molecules. In the authors' methods: Counting gave a median of around 90,000 TCRs per sample, with values ranging from 23,224 to 690,600. One entry per CDR3 protein, called by TCRdb with MiXCR from the RACE reads. The V and J calls here are based on TCRdb, not the publication. The table records around 80,000 distinct CDR3 sequences, over 8.5% of them present only once. Trimming stripped 4 bases from V and 15 bases from J, with 14 bases between. CDR1 is SGHRS, CDR2 YFSETQ, per germline. The CDR3 is 11 amino acids. This clonotype was observed a few times. Its specificity is unknown. Stated time point: healthy volunteer bleed at 6 weeks. The template was total RNA from unfractionated whole blood.

The source is a male donor in good health. Some clones in this sample may be carry-over from other donors' samples. The chain has TRBV5-1 and TRBJ2-1; possibly TRBD1 or TRBD2 for D (5 bases each). The sequenced material came from whole blood. This CDR3 reads CASSRDQGRFF. As DNA, the CDR3 is TGCGCCAGCAGCCGGGACCAGGGACGGTTCTTC.